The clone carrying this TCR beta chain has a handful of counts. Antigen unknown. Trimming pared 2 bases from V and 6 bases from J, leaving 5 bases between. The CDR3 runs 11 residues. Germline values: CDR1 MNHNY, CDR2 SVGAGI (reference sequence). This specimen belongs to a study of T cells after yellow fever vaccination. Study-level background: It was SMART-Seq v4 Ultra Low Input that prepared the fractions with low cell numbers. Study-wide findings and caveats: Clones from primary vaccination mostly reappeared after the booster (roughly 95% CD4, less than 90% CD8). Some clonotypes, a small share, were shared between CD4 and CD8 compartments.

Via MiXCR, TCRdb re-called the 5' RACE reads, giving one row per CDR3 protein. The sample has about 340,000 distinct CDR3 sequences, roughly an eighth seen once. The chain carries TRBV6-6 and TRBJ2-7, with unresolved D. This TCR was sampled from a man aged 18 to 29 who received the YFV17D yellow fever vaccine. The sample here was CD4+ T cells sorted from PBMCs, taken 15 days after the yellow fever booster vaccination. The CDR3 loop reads CASSYKAEQYV. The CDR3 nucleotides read TGTGCCAGCAGTTACAAGGCCGAGCAGTACGTC.